This TCR beta chain emerged from a study of glioma-infiltrating T cells. The CDR3 loop spans 15 amino acids. Germline CDR1 is SGDLS and CDR2 is YYNGEE. Trimming took 7 bases from V and 7 from J; bases not matched to a gene: 15. This clonotype was counted a few times. Amplification of TCR alpha and beta CDR3 regions from RNA used iRepertoire nested multiplex PCR. One entry per CDR3 protein results from TCRdb running MiXCR on the multiplex PCR reads. The sample shows 100,000 to 150,000 distinct CDR3 sequences, roughly 24% of them seen only once. The chain is built from TRBV9 and TRBJ2-5, with TRBD2 matching 8 bases. The source is a human donor with low-grade glioma or glioblastoma, undergoing nonglioma brain surgery, or in good health (not recorded which). The sequenced sample was glioma tissue, nonneoplastic brain tissue, or PBMCs (not recorded which). CDR3 DNA: TGTGCCAGCGGGGGATCGGGAGGGGCGGTCGGGACCCAGTACTTC. Translating gives CASGGSGGAVGTQYF.